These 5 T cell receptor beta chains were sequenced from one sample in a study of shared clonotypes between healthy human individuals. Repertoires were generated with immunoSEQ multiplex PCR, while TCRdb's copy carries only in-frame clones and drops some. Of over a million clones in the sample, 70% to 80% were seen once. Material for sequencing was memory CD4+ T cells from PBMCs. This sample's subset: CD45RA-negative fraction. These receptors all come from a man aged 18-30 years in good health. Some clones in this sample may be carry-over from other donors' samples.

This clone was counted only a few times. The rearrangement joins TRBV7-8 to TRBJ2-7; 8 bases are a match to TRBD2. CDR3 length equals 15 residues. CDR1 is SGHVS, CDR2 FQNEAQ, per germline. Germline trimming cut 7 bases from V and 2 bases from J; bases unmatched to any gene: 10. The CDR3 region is CASTPGREAAYEQYF. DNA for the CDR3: TGTGCCAGCACCCCTGGGCGGGAGGCCGCCTACGAGCAGTACTTC.

The CDR3 sequence: CASSRNRSPNTEAFF. The CDR3 bases are TGTGCCAGCAGTCGAAACAGGTCCCCCAACACTGAAGCTTTCTTT. The chain combines TRBV6-6 with TRBJ1-1; TRBD1 might be the D (5 bases). CDR1 is MNHNY and CDR2 is SVGAGI in the germline V gene (reference sequence). V lost 5 bases and J 2 bases, leaving 15 bases between the germline ends. This CDR3 is built from 15 residues.

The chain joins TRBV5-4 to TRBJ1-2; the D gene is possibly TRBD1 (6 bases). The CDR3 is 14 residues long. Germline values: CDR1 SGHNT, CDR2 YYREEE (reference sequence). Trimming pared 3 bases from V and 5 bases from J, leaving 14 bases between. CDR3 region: CASSSEGGEYGYTF. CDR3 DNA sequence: TGTGCCAGCAGCTCCGAGGGGGGGGAGTATGGCTACACCTTC.

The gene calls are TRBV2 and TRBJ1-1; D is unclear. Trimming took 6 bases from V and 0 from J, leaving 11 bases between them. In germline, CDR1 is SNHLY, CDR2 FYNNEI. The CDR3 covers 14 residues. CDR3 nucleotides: TGTGCCAGCAGCGCCGAGGCCCTGAACACTGAAGCTTTCTTT. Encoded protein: CASSAEALNTEAFF.

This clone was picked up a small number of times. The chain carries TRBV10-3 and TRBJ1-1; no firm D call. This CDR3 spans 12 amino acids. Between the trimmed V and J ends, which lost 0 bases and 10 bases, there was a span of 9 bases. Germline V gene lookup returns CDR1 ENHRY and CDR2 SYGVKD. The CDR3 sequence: CAISESVVPAFF. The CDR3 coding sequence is TGTGCCATCAGTGAGTCGGTAGTGCCAGCTTTCTTT.